This T cell receptor beta chain was observed in a study of cytomegalovirus exposure and HLA in healthy donors (dated 2017 in TCRdb). Study-wide context: According to an earlier analysis of a few hundred of the donors, about 179 million T cells yielded some 110 million unique TCR beta sequences and 250 to 350 Gb of sequence data. An earlier analysis of 587 of the donors applied high-throughput TCR beta sequencing to assess whether each TCR beta V gene segment acted as functional or pseudogenic. The aim of the study was to test whether cataloging public T cell receptors could identify signatures of past pathogen exposure. Typing coverage differed by locus: A, B, C, DRB1 and DQB1 were typed in about 620-630 donors, DQA1 in about 510, DPA1 in around 600, and DPB1 in about 450. A handful of DR-DQ haplotypes were handled as single units for association and clustering because linkage in the cohort was strong. The study used immunosequencing to profile the T cell repertoires of approximately 640 subjects and linked those repertoires to cytomegalovirus serostatus. Rather than drawing on any new phenotypic data, the later analysis identified candidate immune exposures from TCR beta sequences and the way those sequences occurred across donors. On average, around 240,000 unique TCR beta nucleotide sequences were sequenced per donor among a few hundred genotyped donors of the cohort, with roughly 18% of those sequences being non-productive. In a later genetic analysis, genome-wide SNP genotypes for about three fifths of the roughly 670 donors were used, and that subset was treated as a discovery cohort. Donor age, sex, ethnicity and CMV serostatus were compiled together with the repertoire data. To study patterns of TCR occurrence, a later analysis re-analyzed previously published TCR beta repertoires from 700 or so donors and added high-resolution HLA genotyping. In addition to the first cohort of 500 to 850 subjects, a separate validation cohort of approximately 120 different subjects was used. To predict cytomegalovirus infection status, the study brought together high-throughput TCR immunosequencing, statistical association of individual TCRs with disease status, and machine learning. Of the roughly 400 genotyped donors, 75% to 85% were placed in the genetic ancestry cluster associated with self-reported Caucasian donors. Roughly 300 gigabases of sequencing data and approximately 85 million unique TCR sequences were included in an early release covering over 600 HLA-typed donors. All discovery cohort repertoires had been generated on a single sequencing platform. Both class I and class II loci were covered by HLA typing, at four-digit resolution. The paper as a whole reports these results and caveats: The 87-base-pair reads could not distinguish some IMGT-functional V segments, including TRBV6-2 and TRBV6-3, so those segments were excluded. Broadly in line with IMGT annotations, most TCR beta V segments showed up in productive rearrangements about 87% or about 30% of the time in an earlier analysis of about 500 of the donors. In a later analysis, HLA-associated TCR beta chains were found to be more clonally expanded and to have lower generation probabilities than equally common non-associated chains. The classifier was reported to diagnose cytomegalovirus status with high specificity and sensitivity in both the original cohort and the validation cohort. Roughly uniform sequencing depth across donors was assumed in presence/absence analyses, although this assumption may not hold. A later analysis found that TCR association rates varied across HLA loci, with DRB1 alleles showing the most associated TCRs and HLA-C alleles the fewest. According to a later genetic analysis, donors in an Asian-associated ancestry cluster had fewer N-insertions in productive TCRs than the roughly 660-donor mean. Immune exposure information for the cohort was limited to CMV serostatus. HLA typing was unavailable for some donors at each locus, so association tests used only the typed subset. Because counts were too low, seventeen rarely observed V segments, including chromosome 9 orphons, were excluded from the earlier analysis of several hundred of the donors. The study listed 150 to 200 TCR beta chains as associated with cytomegalovirus. At a false discovery rate of 0.05, a later analysis linked under 20,000 TCR beta sequences to specific HLA alleles. Several of the top co-occurrence clusters appeared to be linked to parvovirus B19, influenza, CMV and Epstein-Barr virus, according to a later analysis. A further reported finding was that TCR beta sequences accurately predicted the HLA-A and HLA-B alleles for most subjects in the first cohort. A cluster of highly shared sequence variants was judged likely to be a technical artifact of the sequencing pipeline. In this cohort, only TCR beta chains were sequenced, and detectable features were limited by the absence of alpha or paired-chain data. Most TCR sequences were seen in very few donors, while some public TCRs were found in many individuals. In vitro tests confirmed that a few of the cytomegalovirus-associated TCR beta chains recognize cytomegalovirus antigens. It was suggested by the authors that the approach could potentially be generalized to other disease states and immunological phenotypes. Linkage disequilibrium might explain the correlated functional status among segregating V segments, but an unknown experimental factor could not be ruled out. V-gene and J-gene trimming of TCR beta chains was associated with a missense DCLRE1C variant in a later genetic analysis, and the association was replicated in an independent cohort. When HLA alleles, especially DR and DQ, strongly co-occurred, TCR associations were difficult to assign to individual alleles. A later analysis found that most CMV-associated TCR beta chains appeared HLA-restricted, with HLA associations seemingly driven largely by CMV exposure.

In total, roughly 710 healthy bone marrow donors made up the cohort. At the time of sampling, every cohort member was nominally healthy, though immune exposures that went unrecorded were likely present. The donor tested CMV seronegative, placing the donor among the 350 to 400 seronegative members of the cohort. Every donor gave a peripheral blood sample, and the peripheral blood mononuclear cells from that sample were used for TCR beta sequencing. The Qiagen DNeasy Blood Extraction Kit was used to extract genomic DNA from the blood cell samples. Turning to this clone: It lacks a known antigen. No much larger clonotype is one base removed from it; base qualities were not supplied.

Clipping removes 4 bases from V and 10 bases from J, with 12 as the unmatched junction base count. Sequences SGHTA (CDR1) and FQGNSA (CDR2) are obtained from the germline V gene. The CDR3 goes from the cysteine to the phenylalanine over 16 residues. The DNA shown is the 48-base CDR3, in frame from base 1. The library was obtained by the immunoSEQ multiplex PCR assay. A mixture of 60 forward primers for TCR Vbeta segments and 13 reverse primers for TCR Jbeta segments was used in the multiplex PCR. Amplification of the CDR3 region of rearranged TCR beta genes was performed with a multiplex PCR assay on genomic DNA. The amplified TCR beta libraries were sequenced on the Illumina HiSeq System as 87-base-pair reads. The paper's processing steps were these. A later analysis tallied 75 million to 95 million unique TCR beta chains across the 666 repertoires, and some 10 million of those chains were shared by two or more donors. Raw reads were error-corrected and collapsed into unique sequences by a nearest-neighbor algorithm in which closely related sequences were merged to remove PCR and sequencing errors. CDR3 sequences were aligned to IMGT reference sequences to assign V, D and J gene segments. For a sequence to be retained, at least a six-nucleotide match to both a V gene segment and a J gene segment was required. A rearrangement was called productive if the CDR3 had no stop codons and remained in frame with V and J, and every other rearrangement was called non-productive. Following IMGT convention, CDR3 was defined as the stretch from the second conserved V-encoded cysteine to the conserved J-encoded phenylalanine. Sequences without an unambiguous match to a single V gene segment were excluded from the earlier analysis of 450 to 750 of the donors. An earlier analysis of almost 600 of the donors classified V segments as functional when productive rearrangements were above 56.7% and as segregating when the standard deviation between donors was above 5%. A statistical classification framework was built to diagnose cytomegalovirus status from the catalog of TCR beta chain sequences. A later analysis assigned V and J genes by comparing TCR nucleotide sequences with IMGT/GENE-DB human TR gene sequences. In a later analysis, CDR3 sequences and most-parsimonious VDJ recombination scenarios were assigned using the TCRdist pipeline. In a later analysis, each TCR beta chain was defined by its CDR3 amino acid sequence together with its V-gene family, and reads without a unique V-gene family were excluded. As a way to deal with suspected cross-contamination and a sequencing artifact, a later analysis dropped 450 to 700 nucleotide sequences that were highly shared and had low generation probability. In a later analysis, a clonal expansion index for each public chain was calculated from normalized within-repertoire ranks of inferred template counts. Generation probabilities in a later analysis came from a VDJ recombination model fitted to out-of-frame rearrangements, and those results were checked against IGoR. In a later analysis, TCR-TCR, TCR-HLA and TCR-CMV co-occurrence was scored with hypergeometric tests, and a repertoire-size bias correction was applied to TCR pairs. To estimate false discovery rates, a later analysis permuted the HLA or CMV assignments 20 times. A later analysis grouped co-occurring TCRs with DBSCAN, adding TCRdist sequence similarity when clustering within HLA-allele-positive subsets. For co-occurrence clustering, repertoires with fewer than 30,000 or more than 120,000 public chains were excluded, along with 4 to 6 repertoires with anomalous nucleotide sharing. Held by TCRdb, this immuneACCESS table contains in-frame sequences only and omits some clones. Under half of the omission traces to an unresolved V gene where checked; the cause of the rest is unknown. Clonal size and the V and J genes are those of that table, whereas D and trimming came from the DNA. The sample table shows 160,000 or so clones, and 60% to 85% are seen once. The ten largest clones represent 4.5% to 6% of the sample.

Material: PBMCs. This clonotype was obtained from a man aged 35 to 55 in good health and CMV-seronegative. Recombination connected TRBV7-2 to TRBJ1-6, and TRBD1 matches 8 of the central bases. The CDR3 in this case is CASSSSGQGARSPLHF. The bases are TGTGCCAGCAGCTCTAGCGGTCAGGGGGCGCGATCACCCCTCCACTTT.